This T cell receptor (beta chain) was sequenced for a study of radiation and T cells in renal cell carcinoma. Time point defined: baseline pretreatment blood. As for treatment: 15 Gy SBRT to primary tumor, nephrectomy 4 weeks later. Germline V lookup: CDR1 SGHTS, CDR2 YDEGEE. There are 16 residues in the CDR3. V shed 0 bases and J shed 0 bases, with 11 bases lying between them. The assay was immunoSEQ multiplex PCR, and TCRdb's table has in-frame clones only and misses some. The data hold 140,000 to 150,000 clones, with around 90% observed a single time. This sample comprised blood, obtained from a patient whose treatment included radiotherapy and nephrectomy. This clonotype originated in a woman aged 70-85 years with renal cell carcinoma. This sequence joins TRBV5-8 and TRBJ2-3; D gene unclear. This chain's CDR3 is CASSLVVTYSTDTQYF. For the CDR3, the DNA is TGTGCCAGCAGCTTGGTCGTCACCTATAGCACAGATACGCAGTATTTT.